The rows below give T cell receptor beta chains drawn from one sample of a study of blood T cell repertoires in COVID-19. Clones were sequenced by immunoSEQ multiplex PCR, and TCRdb holds only the in-frame ones, with some missing. The data show fewer than 100,000 clones, about nine tenths seen once. Sequenced material: peripheral blood. The receptors originated from a woman over 75 with acute or convalescent COVID-19. Each CDR3 is given without its conserved first and last residue.

TRBJ2-1,TRBV18,ASSYGSSYNEQF
TRBJ1-1,TRBV6-2/TRBV6-3,ASSLTGYDTEAF
TRBJ2-2,TRBV19,ASSMTGAGELF
TRBJ2-4,TRBV7-2,ASSLEQSGHDKNIQY
TRBJ1-2,TRBV7-2,ASSLGTALGYT
TRBJ2-3,TRBV6-5,ASSYSSGYTQY
TRBJ2-2,TRBV5-1,ASSLQGALAGELF
TRBJ1-2,TRBV27,ASGEQGTYGYT
TRBJ2-5,TRBV19,ASSMGQELFFQETQY
TRBJ2-2,TRBV15,ATSRDRGTSGGGELF
TRBJ1-2,TRBV12-3/TRBV12-4,ASSFPGDGYT
TRBJ2-7,TRBV19,ASSNGQGRPYEQY
TRBJ1-2,TRBV14,ASSQRGFYGYT
TRBJ2-2,TRBV5-6,ASSFGAGRTGELF
TRBJ1-4,TRBV30,AWSVLSGSSEKLF
TRBJ2-7,TRBV4-1,ASSQVTSGDTYEQY
TRBJ1-3,TRBV30,AWSVTGNTIY
TRBJ2-1,TRBV19,ASSIPAGALNEQF
TRBJ1-1,TRBV6-2/TRBV6-3,ASSSQGVATEAF
TRBJ2-7,TRBV7-2,ASTRTSGDSTYEQY
TRBJ1-5,TRBV6-1,ASSESWAGGGQPQH
TRBJ1-2,TRBV14,ASSLRTGWNYGYT
TRBJ2-1,TRBV14,ASSPLTRNEQF
TRBJ2-7,TRBV4-1,ASSQPGGSEQY
TRBJ2-3,TRBV25-1,ASSPTAGNTQY